This TCR beta chain was identified in a study of shared clonotypes between healthy human individuals. The CDR3 extends over 14 amino acids. J was trimmed by 0 bases and V by 4 bases; bases with no gene match: 4. Germline CDR1 and CDR2: SGHRS and YFSETQ. At least ten counts were recorded for this clone. The sample carries other DNA sequences with the same CDR3. A deep-level run was used for the assay. TCRdb's copy holds only in-frame clones and misses some; the assay was immunoSEQ multiplex PCR. The table has hundreds of thousands of clones, approximately 79% seen once. V gene TRBV5-1 combines with J gene TRBJ2-7; 7 bases fit TRBD1. The sequence came from a woman in her 30s in good health. Sequencing used memory CD4+ T cells sorted from blood. This sample's subset: CD45RA-negative fraction. The CDR3 DNA reads as TGCGCCAGCAGCCCGGGGACAGCCTCCTACGAGCAGTACTTC. It encodes CASSPGTASYEQYF.